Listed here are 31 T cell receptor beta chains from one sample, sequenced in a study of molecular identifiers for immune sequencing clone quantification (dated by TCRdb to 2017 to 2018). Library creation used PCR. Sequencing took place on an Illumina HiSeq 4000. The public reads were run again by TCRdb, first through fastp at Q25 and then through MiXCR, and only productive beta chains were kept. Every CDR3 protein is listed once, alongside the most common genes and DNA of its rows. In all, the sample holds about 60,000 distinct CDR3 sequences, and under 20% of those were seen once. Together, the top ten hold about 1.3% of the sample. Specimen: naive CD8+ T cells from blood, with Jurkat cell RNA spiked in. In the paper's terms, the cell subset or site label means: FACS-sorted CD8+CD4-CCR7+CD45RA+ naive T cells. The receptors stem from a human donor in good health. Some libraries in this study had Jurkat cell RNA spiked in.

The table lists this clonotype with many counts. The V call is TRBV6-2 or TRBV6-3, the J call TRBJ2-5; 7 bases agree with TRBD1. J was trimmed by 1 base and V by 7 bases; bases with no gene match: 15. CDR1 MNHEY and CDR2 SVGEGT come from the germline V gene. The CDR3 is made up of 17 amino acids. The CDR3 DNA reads TGTGCCAGCACCCATCTGAGGCCGGACAGGATCCAAGAGACCCAGTACTTC. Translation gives CASTHLRPDRIQETQYF.

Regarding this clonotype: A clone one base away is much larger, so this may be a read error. The CDR3 DNA sequence: TGTGCCAGCAGCCTCCGGGACAGGGAATCCGAGCAGTACTTC. It is translated as CASSLRDRESEQYF. This chain uses TRBV7-9 with TRBJ2-7; 9 positions match TRBD1. This CDR3 has 14 residues. Trimming removed 5 bases from V and 6 bases from J; junction bases left unmatched: 8. Germline assignment: CDR1 SEHNR and CDR2 FQNEAQ (reference sequence).

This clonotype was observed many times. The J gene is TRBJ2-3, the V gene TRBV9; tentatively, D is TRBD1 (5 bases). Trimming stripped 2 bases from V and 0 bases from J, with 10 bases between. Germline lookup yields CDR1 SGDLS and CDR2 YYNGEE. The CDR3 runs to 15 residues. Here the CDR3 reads CASSVQGLSTDTQYF. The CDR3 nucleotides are TGTGCCAGCAGCGTGCAGGGTTTAAGCACAGATACGCAGTATTTT.

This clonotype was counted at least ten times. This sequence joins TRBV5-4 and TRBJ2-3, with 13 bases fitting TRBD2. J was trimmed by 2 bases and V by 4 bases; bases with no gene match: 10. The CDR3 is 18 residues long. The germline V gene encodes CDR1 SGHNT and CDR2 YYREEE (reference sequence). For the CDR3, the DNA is TGTGCCAGCAGCCCGGGACTAGCGGGACGGGGGTCCACAGATACGCAGTATTTT. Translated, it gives CASSPGLAGRGSTDTQYF. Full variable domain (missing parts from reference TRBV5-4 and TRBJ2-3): ETGVTQSPTHLIKTRGQQVTLRCSSQSGHNTVSWYQQALGQGPQFIFQYYREEENGRGNFPPRFSGLQFPNYSSELNVNALELDDSALYLCASSPGLAGRGSTDTQYFGPGTRLTVL.

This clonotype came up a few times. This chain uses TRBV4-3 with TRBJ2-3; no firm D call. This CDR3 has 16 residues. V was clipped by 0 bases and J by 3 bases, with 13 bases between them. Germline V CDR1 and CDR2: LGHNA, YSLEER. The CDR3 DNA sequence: TGCGCCAGCAGCCAAGATTGGCAAGCAAGGACAGATACGCAGTATTTT. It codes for CASSQDWQARTDTQYF.

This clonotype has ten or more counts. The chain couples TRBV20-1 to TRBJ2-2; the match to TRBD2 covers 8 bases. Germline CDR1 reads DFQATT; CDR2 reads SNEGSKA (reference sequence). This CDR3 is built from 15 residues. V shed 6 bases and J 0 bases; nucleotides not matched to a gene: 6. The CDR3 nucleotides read TGCAGTGCCGTGACTAGCGCAACGAACACCGGGGAGCTGTTTTTT. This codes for CSAVTSATNTGELFF.

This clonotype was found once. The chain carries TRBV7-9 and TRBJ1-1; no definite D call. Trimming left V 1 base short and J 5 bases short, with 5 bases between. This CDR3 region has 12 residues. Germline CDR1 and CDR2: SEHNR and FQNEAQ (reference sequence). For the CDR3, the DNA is TGTGCCAGCAGCTTAGAAACTACTGAAGCTTTCTTT. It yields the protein CASSLETTEAFF.

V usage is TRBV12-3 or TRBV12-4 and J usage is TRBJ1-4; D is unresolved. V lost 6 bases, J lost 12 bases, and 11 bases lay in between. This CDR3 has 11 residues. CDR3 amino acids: CASSIGVQLFF. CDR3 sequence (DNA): TGTGCCAGCAGCATCGGGGTACAACTGTTTTTT.

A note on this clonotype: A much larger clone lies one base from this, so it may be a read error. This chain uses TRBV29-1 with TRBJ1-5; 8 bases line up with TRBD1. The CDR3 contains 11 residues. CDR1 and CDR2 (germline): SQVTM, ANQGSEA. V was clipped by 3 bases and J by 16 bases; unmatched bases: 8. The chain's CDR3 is CSVDVQGATHF. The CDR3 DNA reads TGCAGCGTTGATGTTCAGGGGGCCACTCATTTT.

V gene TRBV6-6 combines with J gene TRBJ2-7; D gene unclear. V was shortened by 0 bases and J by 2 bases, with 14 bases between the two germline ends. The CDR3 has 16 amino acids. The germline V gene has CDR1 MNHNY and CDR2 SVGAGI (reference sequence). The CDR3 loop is CASSYSSYSGPYEQYF. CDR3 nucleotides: TGTGCCAGCAGTTACTCGAGCTACTCAGGTCCCTACGAGCAGTACTTC.

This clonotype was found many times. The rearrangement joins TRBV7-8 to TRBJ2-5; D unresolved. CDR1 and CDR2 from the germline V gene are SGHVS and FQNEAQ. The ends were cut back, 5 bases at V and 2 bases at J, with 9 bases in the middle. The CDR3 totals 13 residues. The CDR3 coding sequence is TGTGCCAGCAGCACCAACGGACAAGAGACCCAGTACTTC. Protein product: CASSTNGQETQYF.

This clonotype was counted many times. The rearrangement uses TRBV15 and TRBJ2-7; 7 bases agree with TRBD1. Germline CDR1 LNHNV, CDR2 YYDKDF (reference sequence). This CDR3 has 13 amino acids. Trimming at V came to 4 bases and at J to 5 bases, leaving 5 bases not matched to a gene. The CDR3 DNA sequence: TGTGCCACCAGCATTAAAGGGGGCAACGAGCAGTACTTC. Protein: CATSIKGGNEQYF.

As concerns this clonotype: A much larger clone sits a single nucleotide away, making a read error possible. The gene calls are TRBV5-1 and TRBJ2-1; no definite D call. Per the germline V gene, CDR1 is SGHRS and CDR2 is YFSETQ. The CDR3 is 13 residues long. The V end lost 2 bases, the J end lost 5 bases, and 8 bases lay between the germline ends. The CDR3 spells CASSLPMDNEQFF. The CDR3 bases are TGCGCCAGCAGCTTACCGATGGACAATGAGCAGTTCTTC.

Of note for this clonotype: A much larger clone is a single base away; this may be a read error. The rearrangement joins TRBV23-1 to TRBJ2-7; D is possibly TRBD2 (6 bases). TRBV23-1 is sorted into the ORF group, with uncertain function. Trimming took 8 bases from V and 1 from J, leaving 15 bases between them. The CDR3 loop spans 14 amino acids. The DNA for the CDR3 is TGCGCCAGCCTAACTAGCAGGGATTCCTACGAGCAGTACTTC. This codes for CASLTSRDSYEQYF.

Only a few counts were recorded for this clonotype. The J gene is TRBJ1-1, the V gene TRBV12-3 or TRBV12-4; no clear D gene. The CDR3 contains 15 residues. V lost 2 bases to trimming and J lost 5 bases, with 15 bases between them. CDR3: CASSLKFKIGTEAFF. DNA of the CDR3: TGTGCCAGCAGTTTAAAGTTCAAAATAGGGACTGAAGCTTTCTTT.

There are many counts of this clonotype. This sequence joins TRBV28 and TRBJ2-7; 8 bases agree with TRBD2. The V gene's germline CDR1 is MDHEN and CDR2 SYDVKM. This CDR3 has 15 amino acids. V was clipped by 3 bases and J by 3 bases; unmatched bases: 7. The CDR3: CASSFGVAGSYEQYF. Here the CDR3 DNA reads TGTGCCAGCAGTTTCGGGGTAGCGGGAAGCTACGAGCAGTACTTC.

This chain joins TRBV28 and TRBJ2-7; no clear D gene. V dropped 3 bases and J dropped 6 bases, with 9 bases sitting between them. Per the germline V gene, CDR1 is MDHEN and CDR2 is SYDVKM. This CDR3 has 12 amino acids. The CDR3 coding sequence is TGTGCCAGCAGTTTGAGACTCTCCGAGCAGTACTTC. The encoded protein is CASSLRLSEQYF. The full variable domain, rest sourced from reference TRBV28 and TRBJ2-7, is DVKVTQSSRYLVKRTGEKVFLECVQDMDHENMFWYRQDPGLGLRLIYFSYDVKMKEKGDIPEGYSVSREKKERFSLILESASTNQTSMYLCASSLRLSEQYFGPGTRLTVT.

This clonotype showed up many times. The CDR3 here is CASSYEEFSSYNEQFF. Here the CDR3 DNA reads TGTGCCAGCAGTTATGAGGAGTTTAGCTCCTACAATGAGCAGTTCTTC. J is TRBJ2-1 and V is TRBV6-5, with D unresolved. V was pared by 3 bases and J by 0 bases, with 12 bases between. Germline V lookup: CDR1 MNHEY, CDR2 SVGAGI. This CDR3 has 16 residues.

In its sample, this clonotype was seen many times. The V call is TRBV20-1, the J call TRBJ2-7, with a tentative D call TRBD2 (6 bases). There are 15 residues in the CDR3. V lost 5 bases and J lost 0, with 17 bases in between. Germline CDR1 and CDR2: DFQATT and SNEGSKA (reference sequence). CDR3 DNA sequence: TGCAGTGCTCGGGGGTTTGAGGGGAGCTCCTACGAGCAGTACTTC. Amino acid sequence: CSARGFEGSSYEQYF.

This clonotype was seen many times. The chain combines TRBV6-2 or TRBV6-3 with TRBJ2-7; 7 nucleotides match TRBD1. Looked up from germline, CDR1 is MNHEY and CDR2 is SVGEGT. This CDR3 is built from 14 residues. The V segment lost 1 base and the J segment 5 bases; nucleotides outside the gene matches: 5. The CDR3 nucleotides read TGTGCCAGCAGTTACTGGGGTGGACAGGACGAGCAGTACTTC. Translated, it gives CASSYWGGQDEQYF.

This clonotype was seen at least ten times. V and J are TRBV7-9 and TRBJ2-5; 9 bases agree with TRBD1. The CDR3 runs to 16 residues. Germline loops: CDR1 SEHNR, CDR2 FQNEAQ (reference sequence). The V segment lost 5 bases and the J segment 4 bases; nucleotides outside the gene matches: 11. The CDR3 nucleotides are TGTGCCAGCAGCCCGGGGAGGACAGGGGTTGGAGAGACCCAGTACTTC. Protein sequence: CASSPGRTGVGETQYF. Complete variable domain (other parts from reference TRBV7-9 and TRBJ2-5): DTGVSQNPRHKITKRGQNVTFRCDPISEHNRLYWYRQTLGQGPEFLTYFQNEAQLEKSRLLSDRFSAERPKGSFSTLEIQRTEQGDSAMYLCASSPGRTGVGETQYFGPGTRLLVL.

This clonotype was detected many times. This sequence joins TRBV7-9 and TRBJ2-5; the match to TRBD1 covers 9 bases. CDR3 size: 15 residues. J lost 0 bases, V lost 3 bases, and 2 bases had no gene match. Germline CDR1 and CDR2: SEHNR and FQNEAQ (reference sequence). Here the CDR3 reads CASSFTGGDQETQYF. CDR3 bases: TGTGCCAGCAGCTTCACAGGGGGCGACCAAGAGACCCAGTACTTC.

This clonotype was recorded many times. For the CDR3, the DNA is TGTGCCAGCAGTTTAAGGGGTGGCAGAGAAGCTTTCTTT. This translates into CASSLRGGREAFF. The V and J genes are TRBV28 and TRBJ1-1, with TRBD1 as a possible D gene (5 bases). V lost 2 bases, J lost 8 bases, and 12 bases lay in between. Germline V gene lookup returns CDR1 MDHEN and CDR2 SYDVKM. This CDR3 spans 13 amino acids.

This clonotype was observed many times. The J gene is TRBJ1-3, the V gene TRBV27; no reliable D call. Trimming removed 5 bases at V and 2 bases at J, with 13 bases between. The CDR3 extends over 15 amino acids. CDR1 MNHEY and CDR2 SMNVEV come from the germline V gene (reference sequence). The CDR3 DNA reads TGTGCCAGCAGTCCCGTGGGTCCGGCTGGAAACACCATATATTTT. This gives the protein CASSPVGPAGNTIYF.

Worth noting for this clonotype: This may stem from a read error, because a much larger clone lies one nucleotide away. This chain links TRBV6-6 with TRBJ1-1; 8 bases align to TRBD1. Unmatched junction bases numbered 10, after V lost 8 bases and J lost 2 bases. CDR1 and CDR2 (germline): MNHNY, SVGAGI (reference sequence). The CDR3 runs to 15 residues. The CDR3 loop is CASSELRGLNTEAFF. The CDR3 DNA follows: TGTGCCAGCTCCGAACTCAGGGGGCTAAACACTGAAGCTTTCTTT.

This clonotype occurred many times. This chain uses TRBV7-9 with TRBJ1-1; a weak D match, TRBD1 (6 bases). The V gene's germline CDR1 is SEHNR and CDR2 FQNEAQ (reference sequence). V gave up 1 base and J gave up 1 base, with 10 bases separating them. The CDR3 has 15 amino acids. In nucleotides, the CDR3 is TGTGCCAGCAGCTTAGTACAGGGCGAGAACACTGAAGCTTTCTTT. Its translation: CASSLVQGENTEAFF.

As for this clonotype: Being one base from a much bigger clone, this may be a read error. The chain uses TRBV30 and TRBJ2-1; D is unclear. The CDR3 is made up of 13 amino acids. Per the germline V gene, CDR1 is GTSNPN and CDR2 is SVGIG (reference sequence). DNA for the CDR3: TGTGCCTGGAGTGTTGGCTCCTACAGTGAGCAGTTCTTC. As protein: CAWSVGSYSEQFF. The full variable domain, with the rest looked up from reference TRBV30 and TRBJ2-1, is SQTIHQWPATLVQPVGSPLSLECTVEGTSNPNLYWYRQAAGRGLQLLFYSVGIGQISSEVPQNLSASRPQDRQFILSSKKLLLSDSGFYLCAWSVGSYSEQFFGPGTRLTVL.

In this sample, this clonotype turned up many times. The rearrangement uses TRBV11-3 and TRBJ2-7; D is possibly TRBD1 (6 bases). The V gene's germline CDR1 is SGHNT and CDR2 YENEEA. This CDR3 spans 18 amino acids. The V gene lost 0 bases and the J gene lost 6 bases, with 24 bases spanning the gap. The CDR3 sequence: CASSLDLPPQGARGEQYF. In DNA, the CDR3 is TGTGCCAGCAGCTTAGATCTCCCACCACAGGGCGCCCGTGGCGAGCAGTACTTC.

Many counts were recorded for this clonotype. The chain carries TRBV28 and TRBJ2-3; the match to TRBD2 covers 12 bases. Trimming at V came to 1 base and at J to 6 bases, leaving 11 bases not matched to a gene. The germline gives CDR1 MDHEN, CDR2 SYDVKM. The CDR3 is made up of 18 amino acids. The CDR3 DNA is TGTGCCAGCAGTTTATCTTTGGCTAGCGGGAGGGCAGGGGATACGCAGTATTTT. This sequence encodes CASSLSLASGRAGDTQYF.

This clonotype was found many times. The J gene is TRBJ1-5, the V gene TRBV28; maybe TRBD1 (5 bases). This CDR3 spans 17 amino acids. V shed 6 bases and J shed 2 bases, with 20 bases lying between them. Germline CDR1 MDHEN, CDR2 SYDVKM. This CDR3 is CASRQLPGTEGNQPQHF. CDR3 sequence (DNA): TGTGCCAGCAGACAACTTCCCGGGACGGAAGGCAATCAGCCCCAGCATTTT.

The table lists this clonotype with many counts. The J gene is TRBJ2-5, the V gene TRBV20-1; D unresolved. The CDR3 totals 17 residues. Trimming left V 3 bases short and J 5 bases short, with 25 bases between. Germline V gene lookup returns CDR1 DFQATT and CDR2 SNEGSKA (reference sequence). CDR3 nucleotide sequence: TGCAGTGCTAGTAACTTGGTTGGCAGTAACCGATGGGAGACCCAGTACTTC. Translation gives CSASNLVGSNRWETQYF.